The subject of this entry is one T cell receptor beta chain. The antigen is undetermined. Authors' processing steps: Junction-only immunoSEQ data arrived without quality scores, meaning filtering differed. The data were produced by immunoSEQ multiplex PCR, yet TCRdb's version contains in-frame clones alone and is incomplete. That table gives V, J and clone size, and the DNA gave D and trimming. Of 2.3 million or so clones in the sample, approximately 95% were seen once. This entry comes from a study of shared clonotypes between healthy human individuals. Study as a whole: Donor composition was a couple of women and three men, aged 18 to 49.

Study observations and caveats: At large depth, rarefaction still showed sorted-subset sequencing to be incomplete.

The source is a man aged 18 to 30 in good health. Some clones in this sample may be carry-over from other donors' samples. The specimen was naive CD4+ T cells from PBMCs. This sample's subset: CD45RA+ positively selected.

CDR3 sequence (DNA): TGCGCCAGCAGCCTCAGGACGACAGGGAGCTACACCTTC. Translation gives CASSLRTTGSYTF. The chain employs TRBV4-1 and TRBJ1-2; TRBD1 agrees at 7 bases. The CDR3 extends over 13 amino acids. V shed 4 bases, J shed 9 bases, and the junction held 8 bases outside the gene matches. Germline V gene data show CDR1 as MGHRA and CDR2 as YSYEKL.